The 25 T cell receptor beta chains in this list originate from one sample, sequenced in a study of blood T cell repertoires in COVID-19. Some clones are missing from TCRdb's copy, which holds only in-frame ones; the method was immunoSEQ multiplex PCR. The sample lists just over 650,000 clones; more than 80% were seen once. Sequenced sample: peripheral blood. These receptors were collected from a woman under 30 with acute or convalescent COVID-19.

The V and J genes are TRBV5-1 and TRBJ2-2; 7 bases are shared with TRBD1. Germline lookup yields CDR1 SGHRS and CDR2 YFSETQ. This CDR3 comprises 15 residues. V gave up 4 bases and J gave up 7 bases; unmatched junction bases: 10. The CDR3 coding sequence is TGCGCCAGCAGCCCCTCACAGGGGTCAGGCGGGGAGCTGTTTTTT. Residues: CASSPSQGSGGELFF. The variable domain in full, with the rest retrieved from reference TRBV5-1 and TRBJ2-2, is KAGVTQTPRYLIKTRGQQVTLSCSPISGHRSVSWYQQTPGQGLQFLFEYFSETQRNKGNFPGRFSGRQFSNSRSEMNVSTLELGDSALYLCASSPSQGSGGELFFGEGSRLTVL.

The rearrangement joins TRBV6-6 to TRBJ1-2; 9 bases fit TRBD1. The CDR3 contains 15 residues. Germline V gives CDR1 MNHNY, CDR2 SVGAGI (reference sequence). After removal of 10 bases from V and 4 bases from J, the junction contained 13 bases not matched to a gene. CDR3 sequence reads: CATYPTGGQAYGYTF. Here the CDR3 DNA reads TGTGCCACCTACCCAACAGGGGGCCAAGCCTATGGCTACACCTTC.

The gene calls are TRBV6-1 and TRBJ2-7; D is uncertain. The CDR3 length is 13 residues. The V gene lost 4 bases and the J gene lost 0 bases, with 7 bases spanning the gap. Per germline, CDR1 MNHNS and CDR2 SASEGT. Written as DNA, the CDR3 is TGTGCCAGCAGTGCAGCTAGCTCCTACGAGCAGTACTTC. This translates into CASSAASSYEQYF.

The genes are TRBV6-4 and TRBJ2-2; TRBD1 matches at 11 bases. Looked up from germline, CDR1 is MRHNA and CDR2 is SNTAGT. V shed 6 bases, J shed 3 bases, and the junction held 3 bases outside the gene matches. CDR3 length equals 15 residues. As DNA, the CDR3 is TGTGCCAGCAGCCGGGACAGGGGGTACACCGGGGAGCTGTTTTTT. Its translation: CASSRDRGYTGELFF.

This chain joins TRBV7-9 and TRBJ2-7, with D possibly matching TRBD1 (5 bases). The CDR3 extends over 16 amino acids. The ends were cut back, 1 base at V and 5 bases at J, with 18 bases in the middle. Germline CDR1 and CDR2: SEHNR and FQNEAQ (reference sequence). The CDR3 loop reads CASSLVGHTRYHEQYF. In DNA form, the CDR3 reads TGTGCCAGCAGCTTAGTAGGACATACCAGGTATCACGAGCAGTACTTC.

The gene calls are TRBV2 and TRBJ2-2, with TRBD1 matching 10 bases. With 6 bases clipped from V and 3 bases from J, the junction kept 7 bases outside the gene matches. The CDR3 has 16 amino acids. The germline gives CDR1 SNHLY, CDR2 FYNNEI. CDR3 amino acids: CASSAGTGDHTGELFF. The CDR3 DNA is TGTGCCAGCAGCGCCGGGACAGGGGATCACACCGGGGAGCTGTTTTTT.

Note on this clone: The identical CDR3 is also encoded by other nucleotide sequences in the sample. J is TRBJ2-7 and V is TRBV19; possible D gene TRBD2, 5 bases. The V end was cut by 3 bases, the J end by 3 bases, with 12 bases between. Germline CDR1 LNHDA, CDR2 SQIVND (reference sequence). CDR3 length equals 14 residues. The CDR3 spells CASSISGGLYEQYF. In DNA, the CDR3 is TGTGCCAGTAGTATTTCCGGCGGGCTCTACGAGCAGTACTTC.

The chain combines TRBV9 with TRBJ2-7; D may be TRBD2 (6 bases). The CDR3 length is 15 residues. V lost 4 bases and J lost 2, with 16 bases in between. The germline gives CDR1 SGDLS, CDR2 YYNGEE. In DNA, the CDR3 is TGTGCCAGCAGCTTGGGGACTGGGTATACCTACGAGCAGTACTTC. It is translated as CASSLGTGYTYEQYF.

This sequence joins TRBV2 and TRBJ2-1; 8 bases are a match to TRBD1. The CDR3 extends over 13 amino acids. Germline V gene data show CDR1 as SNHLY and CDR2 as FYNNEI. Germline trimming cut 7 bases from V and 3 bases from J; bases unmatched to any gene: 2. CDR3 DNA sequence: TGTGCCAGCAAGGGACAGGACTACAATGAGCAGTTCTTC. Translating gives CASKGQDYNEQFF.

J is TRBJ1-3 and V is TRBV19; no clear D. The V gene's germline CDR1 is LNHDA and CDR2 SQIVND (reference sequence). The CDR3 is 14 residues long. The V gene lost 0 bases and the J gene lost 1 base, with 4 bases spanning the gap. This CDR3 is CASSIDRSGNTIYF. The CDR3 nucleotides read TGTGCCAGTAGTATAGACCGTTCTGGAAACACCATATATTTT.

This chain connects TRBV5-5 to TRBJ1-2, with TRBD1 identical over 9 bases. The CDR3 covers 14 residues. CDR1 is SGHKS, CDR2 YYEKEE, per germline (reference sequence). V trimming: 2 bases; J trimming: 6 bases; junction bases outside the gene matches: 5. The CDR3 sequence is CASSLRTGVDGYTF. The CDR3, as DNA: TGTGCCAGCAGCTTAAGGACAGGGGTGGATGGCTACACCTTC.

This chain connects TRBV19 to TRBJ1-4; perhaps TRBD1 as D (5 bases). The V end lost 10 bases, the J end lost 6 bases, and 15 bases lay between the germline ends. Germline V CDR1 and CDR2: LNHDA, SQIVND (reference sequence). The CDR3 extends over 13 amino acids. The CDR3 DNA reads as TGTGCCACCGCCGAGGGACTGGATGAAAAACTGTTTTTT. Residues: CATAEGLDEKLFF.

The CDR3 protein is CASILAGGQGETQYF. In DNA form, the CDR3 reads TGTGCCAGCATCCTAGCGGGGGGCCAAGGCGAGACCCAGTACTTC. This chain uses TRBV2 with TRBJ2-5; 11 bases are shared with TRBD2. The germline gives CDR1 SNHLY, CDR2 FYNNEI. The CDR3 totals 15 residues. V shed 7 bases and J 5 bases; nucleotides not matched to a gene: 9.

V is TRBV9 and J is TRBJ1-1, with unresolved D. This CDR3 contains 16 residues. V gave up 7 bases and J gave up 0 bases, with 19 bases separating them. Germline V gives CDR1 SGDLS, CDR2 YYNGEE. CDR3 in DNA: TGTGCCAGCTCGAACCCCCGCGGGCACTTGAACACTGAAGCTTTCTTT. Amino acids: CASSNPRGHLNTEAFF.

The chain links TRBV5-5 to TRBJ2-2, with D tentatively TRBD2 (6 bases). V was trimmed by 2 bases and J by 7 bases, leaving 18 bases between them. The CDR3 runs 16 residues. Germline V CDR1 and CDR2: SGHKS, YYEKEE (reference sequence). As DNA, the CDR3 is TGTGCCAGCAGCTTCCTCCGTCGGGGGACGGGCGGGGAGCTGTTTTTT. Amino acid sequence: CASSFLRRGTGGELFF.

V gene TRBV10-1 combines with J gene TRBJ1-5; TRBD1 matches 10 bases. Unmatched junction bases numbered 8, after V lost 7 bases and J lost 5 bases. The CDR3 sequence is 15 residues long. The germline gives CDR1 WNHNN, CDR2 SYGVQD (reference sequence). The CDR3 nucleotides are TGCGCCAGCAATCGGGGGACAGGGGCGGATCAGCCCCAGCATTTT. Translating gives CASNRGTGADQPQHF.

A single count supports this clone. V and J are TRBV5-6 and TRBJ1-2, with 7 bases fitting TRBD1. The J segment lost 1 base and the V segment lost 7 bases, leaving 7 bases of the junction unmatched. The V gene's germline CDR1 is SGHDT and CDR2 YYEEEE. CDR3 size: 14 residues. CDR3: CASGQVELNYGYTF. The CDR3 DNA reads as TGTGCCAGCGGACAGGTCGAACTTAACTATGGCTACACCTTC.

This chain connects TRBV2 to TRBJ1-2; a possible D gene is TRBD1 (6 bases). V dropped 6 bases and J dropped 4 bases, with 21 bases sitting between them. The length of the CDR3 is 16 residues. From germline, CDR1 is SNHLY and CDR2 FYNNEI. CDR3 sequence reads: CASRDDRPGGSYGYTF. Written as DNA, the CDR3 is TGTGCCAGCAGGGACGACAGGCCCGGGGGGTCCTATGGCTACACCTTC.

This chain uses TRBV9 with TRBJ2-1; TRBD1 aligns across 8 bases. V lost 3 bases, J lost 4 bases, and 6 bases stayed unmatched. The CDR3 has 15 residues. Germline-derived CDR1 and CDR2 are SGDLS and YYNGEE. For the CDR3, the DNA is TGTGCCAGCAGCGGCCGGGACAGGCCATACAATGAGCAGTTCTTC. Protein sequence: CASSGRDRPYNEQFF.

The V gene is TRBV27, the J gene TRBJ2-7; no clear D. CDR1 and CDR2 from the germline V gene are MNHEY and SMNVEV (reference sequence). The CDR3 length is 13 residues. Trimming left V 7 bases short and J 4 bases short, with 14 bases between. CDR3 nucleotides: TGTGCCAGCACCCCTAACCGGTTGTACGAGCAGTACTTC. It encodes CASTPNRLYEQYF.

This rearrangement joins TRBV2 to TRBJ2-1, with 8 bases lining up with TRBD1. CDR3 length: 13 amino acids. Germline CDR1 SNHLY, CDR2 FYNNEI. Losses at the gene ends were 7 bases for V and 6 bases for J; bases not matched to a gene: 5. The CDR3 loop is CASTRTGGNEQFF. The CDR3, as DNA: TGTGCCAGCACTCGTACAGGGGGCAATGAGCAGTTCTTC.

J is TRBJ1-3 and V is TRBV7-6, with 9 nucleotides matching TRBD1. Germline V gives CDR1 SGHVS, CDR2 FNYEAQ. Trimming cost V 0 bases and J 7 bases; bases outside gene matches: 4. The length of the CDR3 is 15 residues. Written as DNA, the CDR3 is TGTGCCAGCAGCTTAGCCTGGGGACAGGGTAACACCATATATTTT. Its translation: CASSLAWGQGNTIYF.

The chain has TRBV30 and TRBJ1-1, with 9 bases matching TRBD1. Germline trimming cut 4 bases from V and 1 base from J; bases unmatched to any gene: 1. The CDR3 covers 13 residues. Germline V gives CDR1 GTSNPN, CDR2 SVGIG (reference sequence). CDR3 region: CAWMTGGNTEAFF. In DNA form, the CDR3 reads TGTGCCTGGATGACAGGGGGGAACACTGAAGCTTTCTTT. Full variable domain (remainder filled in from reference TRBV30 and TRBJ1-1): SQTIHQWPATLVQPVGSPLSLECTVEGTSNPNLYWYRQAAGRGLQLLFYSVGIGQISSEVPQNLSASRPQDRQFILSSKKLLLSDSGFYLCAWMTGGNTEAFFGQGTRLTVV.

This sequence joins TRBV27 and TRBJ2-1; D perhaps matches TRBD1 (5 bases). CDR1 is MNHEY, CDR2 SMNVEV, per germline (reference sequence). The CDR3 is 13 residues long. V shed 6 bases and J shed 8 bases, with 14 bases lying between them. The CDR3 loop reads CASRGLRGDEQFF. CDR3 coding DNA: TGTGCCAGCAGGGGTCTTAGGGGCGATGAGCAGTTCTTC.

The J gene is TRBJ2-7, the V gene TRBV5-4; D possibly corresponds to TRBD2 (7 bases). The CDR3 has 13 amino acids. The germline V gene encodes CDR1 SGHNT and CDR2 YYREEE (reference sequence). The germline V and J ends were trimmed by 4 bases and 5 bases, with 13 bases remaining between them. This CDR3 reads CASSPRGGHEQYF. CDR3 in DNA: TGTGCCAGCAGCCCACGCGGGGGCCACGAGCAGTACTTC.